The 6 T cell receptor beta chains below come from one sample, sequenced in a study of blood T cell repertoires in COVID-19. The repertoire was sequenced with immunoSEQ multiplex PCR; TCRdb's copy has only in-frame clones and lacks some. The table records about 72,000 clones, roughly nine tenths of them present only once. The source material was peripheral blood. All receptors come from a human donor in a cohort sampled during active COVID-19.

The rearrangement joins TRBV9 to TRBJ2-1, with D uncertain. Germline V gene data show CDR1 as SGDLS and CDR2 as YYNGEE. V lost 7 bases to trimming and J lost 5 bases, with 4 bases between them. CDR3 length: 10 residues. The CDR3 is CASGDNEQFF. The CDR3, as DNA: TGTGCCAGCGGAGACAATGAGCAGTTCTTC.

The chain has TRBV18 and TRBJ2-5; TRBD2 matches at 10 bases. Trimming took 5 bases from V and 7 from J; bases not matched to a gene: 19. CDR3 size: 18 residues. Germline CDR1 reads KGHSH; CDR2 reads LQKENI. The CDR3 DNA reads TGTGCCAGCTCAGAAGCGGCTAGCGGGAGAGGAACCGTGGGGACCCAGTACTTC. Translated: CASSEAASGRGTVGTQYF.

V is TRBV19 and J is TRBJ2-1; D possibly corresponds to TRBD2 (7 bases). There are 18 residues in the CDR3. Trimming left V 4 bases short and J 7 bases short, with 26 bases between. Germline CDR1 is LNHDA and CDR2 is SQIVND (reference sequence). The CDR3 nucleotides read TGTGCCAGTAGTAGAAGGAACCCGGGCGTCAAGGGGGGGAATGAGCAGTTCTTC. Translating gives CASSRRNPGVKGGNEQFF.

V is TRBV5-1 and J is TRBJ2-3; D gene uncertain. V was pared by 2 bases and J by 1 base, with 11 bases between. This CDR3 contains 15 residues. CDR1 SGHRS and CDR2 YFSETQ come from the germline V gene. The CDR3 sequence: CASSFSGRRTDTQYF. CDR3 DNA: TGCGCCAGCAGCTTCTCAGGCCGCCGCACAGATACGCAGTATTTT.

The chain couples TRBV27 to TRBJ1-2; 9 nucleotides align to TRBD1. Trimming at V came to 6 bases and at J to 5 bases, leaving 10 bases not matched to a gene. The length of the CDR3 is 15 residues. CDR1 is MNHEY, CDR2 SMNVEV, per germline (reference sequence). This chain's CDR3 is CASRRVGQGLYGYTF. Written as DNA, the CDR3 is TGTGCCAGCAGGAGGGTCGGACAGGGGTTATATGGCTACACCTTC.

The chain joins TRBV5-1 to TRBJ2-2, with D perhaps matching TRBD2 (6 bases). CDR3 length equals 17 residues. V lost 3 bases, J lost 5 bases, and 20 bases lay in between. Germline values: CDR1 SGHRS, CDR2 YFSETQ. CDR3 in amino acids: CASSSGDKKRGTGELFF. The CDR3 DNA follows: TGCGCCAGCAGCTCGGGAGATAAAAAAAGGGGAACCGGGGAGCTGTTTTTT.